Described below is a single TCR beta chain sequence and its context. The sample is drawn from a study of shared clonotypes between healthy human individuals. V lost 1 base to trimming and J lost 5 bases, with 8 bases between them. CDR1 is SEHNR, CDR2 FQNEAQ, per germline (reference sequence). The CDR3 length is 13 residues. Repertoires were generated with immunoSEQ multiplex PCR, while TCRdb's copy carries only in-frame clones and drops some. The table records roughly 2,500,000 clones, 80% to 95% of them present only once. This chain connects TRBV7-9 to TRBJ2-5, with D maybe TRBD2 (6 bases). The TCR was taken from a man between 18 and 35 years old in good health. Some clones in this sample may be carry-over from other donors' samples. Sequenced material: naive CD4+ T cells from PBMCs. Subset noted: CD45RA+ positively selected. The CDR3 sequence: CASSLDGGETQYF. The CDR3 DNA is TGTGCCAGCAGCTTAGATGGAGGGGAGACCCAGTACTTC.